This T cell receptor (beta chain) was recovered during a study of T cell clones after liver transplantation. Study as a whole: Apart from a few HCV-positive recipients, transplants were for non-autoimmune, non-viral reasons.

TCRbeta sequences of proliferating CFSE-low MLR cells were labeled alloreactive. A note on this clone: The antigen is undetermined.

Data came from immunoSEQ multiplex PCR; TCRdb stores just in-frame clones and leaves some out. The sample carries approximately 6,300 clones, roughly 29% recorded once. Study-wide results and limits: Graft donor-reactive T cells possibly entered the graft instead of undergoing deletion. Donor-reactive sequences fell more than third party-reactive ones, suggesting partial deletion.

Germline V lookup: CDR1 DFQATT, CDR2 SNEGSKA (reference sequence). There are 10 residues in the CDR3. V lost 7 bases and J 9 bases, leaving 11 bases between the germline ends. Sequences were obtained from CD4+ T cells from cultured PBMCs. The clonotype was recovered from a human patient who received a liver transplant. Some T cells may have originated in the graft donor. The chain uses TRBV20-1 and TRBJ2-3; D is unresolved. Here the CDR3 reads CSEGRSTQYF. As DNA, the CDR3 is TGCAGTGAGGGTAGATCAACGCAGTATTTT.